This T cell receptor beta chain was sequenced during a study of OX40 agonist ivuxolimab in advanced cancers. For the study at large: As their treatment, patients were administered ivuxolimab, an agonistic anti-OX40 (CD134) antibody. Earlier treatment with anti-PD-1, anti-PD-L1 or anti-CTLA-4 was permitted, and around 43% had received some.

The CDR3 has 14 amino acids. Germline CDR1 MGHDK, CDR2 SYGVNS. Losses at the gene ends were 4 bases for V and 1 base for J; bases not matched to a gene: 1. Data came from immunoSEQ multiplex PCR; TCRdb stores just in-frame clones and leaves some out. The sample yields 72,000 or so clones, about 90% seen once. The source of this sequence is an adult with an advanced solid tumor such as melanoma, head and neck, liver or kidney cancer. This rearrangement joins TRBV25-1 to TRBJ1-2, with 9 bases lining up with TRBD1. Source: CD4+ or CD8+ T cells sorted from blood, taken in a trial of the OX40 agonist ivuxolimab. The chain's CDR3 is CASSGTGVNYGYTF. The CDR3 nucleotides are TGTGCCAGCAGTGGGACAGGGGTTAACTATGGCTACACCTTC.